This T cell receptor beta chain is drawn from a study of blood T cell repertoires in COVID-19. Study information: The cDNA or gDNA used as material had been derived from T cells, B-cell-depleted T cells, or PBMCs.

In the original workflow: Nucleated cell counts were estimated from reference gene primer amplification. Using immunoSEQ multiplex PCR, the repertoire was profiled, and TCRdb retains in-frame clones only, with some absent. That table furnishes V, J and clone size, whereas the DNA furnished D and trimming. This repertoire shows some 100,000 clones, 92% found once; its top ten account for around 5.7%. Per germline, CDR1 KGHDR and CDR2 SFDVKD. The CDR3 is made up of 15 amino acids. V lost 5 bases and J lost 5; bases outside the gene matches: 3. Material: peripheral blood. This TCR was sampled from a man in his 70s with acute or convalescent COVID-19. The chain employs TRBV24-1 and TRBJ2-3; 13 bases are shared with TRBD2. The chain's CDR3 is CATSVGTSGVDTQYF. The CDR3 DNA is TGTGCCACCAGTGTAGGGACTAGCGGGGTAGATACGCAGTATTTT.